This T cell receptor beta chain was recovered during a study of T cell responses to AZD1222 COVID-19 vaccine. General observations from the study: Unmutated regions of variants are reportedly targeted by nearly half of spike-specific TCRs. Clonal diversity was possibly underestimated, and white British individuals and females predominated among donors. Without day 14 samples, only post-peak T cell repertoires were studied.

The CDR3 runs 11 residues. Trimming left V 5 bases short and J 7 bases short, with 9 bases between. Germline CDR1 reads SGHVS; CDR2 reads FQNEAQ. With respect to this clone: What it binds is not known.

Second doses at about 4 or about 12 weeks were pooled. The repertoire was sequenced with immunoSEQ multiplex PCR; TCRdb's copy has only in-frame clones and lacks some. The sample contains some 180,000 clones, roughly 89% of which appear only once. J is TRBJ2-7 and V is TRBV7-8; D gene ambiguous. This receptor was taken from an adult who received the AZD1222 COVID-19 vaccine. The sequencing used peripheral blood, collected 28 days after the second AZD1222 dose. The CDR3 nucleotides read TGTGCCAGCAGCCCAACAAGGGAGCAGTACTTC. It codes for CASSPTREQYF.